This TCR beta chain came from a study of blood T cell repertoires in COVID-19. The overall study: Researchers got acute and convalescent COVID-19 samples from the United States, Italy and Spain. In each case, the material was cDNA or gDNA derived from T cells, B-cell-depleted T cells, or PBMCs.

Cohorts were assigned according to the clinical history that participants reported. Recovered participants had two consecutive negative NP/OP PCR tests, healthcare professional clearance, or symptom resolution. This CDR3 region has 15 residues. The germline V gene encodes CDR1 MGHDK and CDR2 SYGVNS. V lost 2 bases to trimming and J lost 0 bases, with 10 bases between them. Assay used: immunoSEQ multiplex PCR; TCRdb lists only in-frame clones, some missing. The sample carries about 310,000 clones, nearly 90% recorded once. This clonotype was obtained from a woman aged 25 to 39 who had recovered from COVID-19. The sequencing input was PBMCs or T cells enriched from blood (not recorded which). The chain couples TRBV25-1 to TRBJ1-1; D ambiguous. CDR3 residues: CASSELAGMNTEAFF. The CDR3 nucleotides read TGTGCCAGCAGTGAACTCGCAGGTATGAACACTGAAGCTTTCTTT.